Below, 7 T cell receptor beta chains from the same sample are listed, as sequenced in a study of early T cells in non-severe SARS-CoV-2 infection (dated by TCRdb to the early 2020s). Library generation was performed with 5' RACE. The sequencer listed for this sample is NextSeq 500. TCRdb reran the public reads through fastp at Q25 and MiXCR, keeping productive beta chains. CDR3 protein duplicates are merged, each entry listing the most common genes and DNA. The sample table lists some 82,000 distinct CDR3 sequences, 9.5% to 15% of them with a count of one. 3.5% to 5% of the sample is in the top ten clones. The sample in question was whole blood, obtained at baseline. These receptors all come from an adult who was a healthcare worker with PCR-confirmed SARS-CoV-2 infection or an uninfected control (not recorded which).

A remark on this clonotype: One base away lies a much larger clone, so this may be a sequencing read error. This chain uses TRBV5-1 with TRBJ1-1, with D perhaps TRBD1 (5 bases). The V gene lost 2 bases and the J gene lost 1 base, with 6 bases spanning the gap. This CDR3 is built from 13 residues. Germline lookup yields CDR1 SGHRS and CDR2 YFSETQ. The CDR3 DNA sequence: TGCGCCAGCAGCTTCGGACAGAACACTGAAGCTTTCTTT. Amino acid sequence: CASSFGQNTEAFF.

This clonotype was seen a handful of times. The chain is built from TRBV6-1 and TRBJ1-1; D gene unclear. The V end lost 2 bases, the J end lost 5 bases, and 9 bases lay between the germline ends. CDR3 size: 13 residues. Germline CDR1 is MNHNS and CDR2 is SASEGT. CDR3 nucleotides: TGTGCCAGCAGTGAAAGGTCGAGGACTGAAGCTTTCTTT. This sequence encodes CASSERSRTEAFF.

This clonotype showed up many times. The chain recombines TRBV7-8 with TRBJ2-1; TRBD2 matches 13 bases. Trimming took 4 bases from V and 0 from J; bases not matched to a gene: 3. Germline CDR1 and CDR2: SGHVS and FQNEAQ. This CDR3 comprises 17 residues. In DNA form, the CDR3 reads TGTGCCAGCAGCTCGCGGACTAGCGGGGGCTCCTACAATGAGCAGTTCTTC. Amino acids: CASSSRTSGGSYNEQFF.

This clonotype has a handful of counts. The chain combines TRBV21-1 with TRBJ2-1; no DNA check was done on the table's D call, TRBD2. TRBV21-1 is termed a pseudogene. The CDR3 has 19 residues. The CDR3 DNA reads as TGTGCCAGCAGCAAAACCTGGACTAGCGGGCAGCGATCCTACAATGAGCAGTTCTTC. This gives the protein CASSKTWTSGQRSYNEQFF.

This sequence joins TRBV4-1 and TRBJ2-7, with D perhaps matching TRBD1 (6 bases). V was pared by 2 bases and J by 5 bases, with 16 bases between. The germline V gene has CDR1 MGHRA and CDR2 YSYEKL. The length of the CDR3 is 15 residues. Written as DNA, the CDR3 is TGCGCCAGCAGCCAACCCCCAGGGGTCAGCCACGAGCAGTACTTC. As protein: CASSQPPGVSHEQYF.

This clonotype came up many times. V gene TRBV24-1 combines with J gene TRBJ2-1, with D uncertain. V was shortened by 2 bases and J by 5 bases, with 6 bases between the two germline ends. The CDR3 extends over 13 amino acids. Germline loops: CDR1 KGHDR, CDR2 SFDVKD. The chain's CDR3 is CATSDSSDNEQFF. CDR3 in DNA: TGTGCCACCAGTGATTCCAGCGACAATGAGCAGTTCTTC.

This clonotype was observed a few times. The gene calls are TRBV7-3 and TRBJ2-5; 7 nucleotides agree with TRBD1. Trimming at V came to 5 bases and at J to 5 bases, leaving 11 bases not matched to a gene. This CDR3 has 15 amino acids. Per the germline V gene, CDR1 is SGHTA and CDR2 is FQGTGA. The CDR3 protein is CASSPSGGLGETQYF. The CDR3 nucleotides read TGTGCCAGCAGCCCGTCAGGGGGTCTAGGGGAGACCCAGTACTTC. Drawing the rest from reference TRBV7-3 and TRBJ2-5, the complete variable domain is GAGVSQTPSNKVTEKGKYVELRCDPISGHTALYWYRQSLGQGPEFLIYFQGTGAADDSGLPNDRFFAVRPEGSVSTLKIQRTERGDSAVYLCASSPSGGLGETQYFGPGTRLLVL.